This TCR beta chain emerged from a study of control samples from healthy donors and cancer patients. This clone turned up a few times. Using immunoSEQ multiplex PCR, the repertoire was profiled, and TCRdb retains in-frame clones only, with some absent. The table records about 150,000 clones, 80% to 95% of them present only once. The CDR3 sequence is 12 residues long. Germline CDR1 reads SNHLY; CDR2 reads FYNNEI. V lost 7 bases and J 7 bases, leaving 13 bases between the germline ends. The sample comprised blood. The rearrangement joins TRBV2 to TRBJ1-2; unclear D gene. The receptor comes from a woman in her 30s in good health. The DNA for the CDR3 is TGTGCCAGCACAAGGGCCGGGTCTGGCTACACCTTC. Protein product: CASTRAGSGYTF.